Given below is one TCR beta chain in context. This entry belongs to a study of blood T cell repertoires in COVID-19. The method was immunoSEQ multiplex PCR; TCRdb's version includes in-frame clones alone and lacks a portion of them. The repertoire includes about 39,000 clones, around 95% of them detected once, and more than 3.5% sits in the top ten. With 9 bases clipped from V and 0 bases from J, the junction kept 4 bases outside the gene matches. CDR3 length: 14 amino acids. CDR1 and CDR2 (germline): SNHLY, FYNNEI. The chain employs TRBV2 and TRBJ1-4; TRBD1 agrees at 7 bases. Material: peripheral blood. The source of this sequence is a human donor with active COVID-19. The donor label of this sample is uncertain. The CDR3 protein is CASRDSTTNEKLFF. The CDR3 bases are TGTGCCAGTAGGGACAGCACAACTAATGAAAAACTGTTTTTT.